The present TCR beta chain was sequenced within a study of shared clonotypes between healthy human individuals. Across the study: Each donor's CD4 naive and CD4 memory cells filled three plates apiece, CD8 naive two, and CD8 memory one.

The CDR3 consists of 15 residues. Germline trimming cut 5 bases from V and 0 bases from J; bases unmatched to any gene: 7. Germline values: CDR1 ENHRY, CDR2 SYGVKD. Some clones are missing from TCRdb's copy, which holds only in-frame ones; the method was immunoSEQ multiplex PCR. This sample has over 2,000,000 clones; over 85% occur once, and the top ten carry approximately 1.6%. CD45RO-negative, CCR7-selected cells formed the naive CD8 fraction, which excluded terminally differentiated effector memory CD45RA+ cells. Findings and limits, study-wide: Researchers sampled blood only, noting tissue repertoires likely differ. Donors were few, which limited the genetic and exposure-history diversity represented. Sequencing depth was expected to affect clonotype sharing among donors.

Note on this clone: Its specificity is not known.

The TCR originated in a man aged 18-30 years in good health. Some clones in this sample may be carry-over from other donors' samples. Sequencing input: naive CD8+ T cells from PBMCs. The chain is built from TRBV10-3 and TRBJ2-7, with 7 nucleotides matching TRBD2. CDR3 sequence: CAISTSDRSSYEQYF. CDR3 nucleotide sequence: TGTGCCATCAGTACTAGCGATAGGAGCTCCTACGAGCAGTACTTC.